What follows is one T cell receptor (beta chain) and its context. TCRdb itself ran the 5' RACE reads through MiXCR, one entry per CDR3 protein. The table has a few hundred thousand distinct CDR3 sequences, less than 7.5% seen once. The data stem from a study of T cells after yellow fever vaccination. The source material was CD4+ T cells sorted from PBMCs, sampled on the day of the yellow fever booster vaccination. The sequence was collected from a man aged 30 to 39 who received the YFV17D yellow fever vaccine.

The CDR3 is CSVESGTFKAFF. DNA for the CDR3: TGCAGCGTTGAAAGTGGAACGTTTAAAGCTTTCTTT. V is TRBV29-1 and J is TRBJ1-1; unclear D gene. The CDR3 contains 12 residues. Looked up from germline, CDR1 is SQVTM and CDR2 is ANQGSEA. V was pared by 2 bases and J by 9 bases, with 13 bases between.